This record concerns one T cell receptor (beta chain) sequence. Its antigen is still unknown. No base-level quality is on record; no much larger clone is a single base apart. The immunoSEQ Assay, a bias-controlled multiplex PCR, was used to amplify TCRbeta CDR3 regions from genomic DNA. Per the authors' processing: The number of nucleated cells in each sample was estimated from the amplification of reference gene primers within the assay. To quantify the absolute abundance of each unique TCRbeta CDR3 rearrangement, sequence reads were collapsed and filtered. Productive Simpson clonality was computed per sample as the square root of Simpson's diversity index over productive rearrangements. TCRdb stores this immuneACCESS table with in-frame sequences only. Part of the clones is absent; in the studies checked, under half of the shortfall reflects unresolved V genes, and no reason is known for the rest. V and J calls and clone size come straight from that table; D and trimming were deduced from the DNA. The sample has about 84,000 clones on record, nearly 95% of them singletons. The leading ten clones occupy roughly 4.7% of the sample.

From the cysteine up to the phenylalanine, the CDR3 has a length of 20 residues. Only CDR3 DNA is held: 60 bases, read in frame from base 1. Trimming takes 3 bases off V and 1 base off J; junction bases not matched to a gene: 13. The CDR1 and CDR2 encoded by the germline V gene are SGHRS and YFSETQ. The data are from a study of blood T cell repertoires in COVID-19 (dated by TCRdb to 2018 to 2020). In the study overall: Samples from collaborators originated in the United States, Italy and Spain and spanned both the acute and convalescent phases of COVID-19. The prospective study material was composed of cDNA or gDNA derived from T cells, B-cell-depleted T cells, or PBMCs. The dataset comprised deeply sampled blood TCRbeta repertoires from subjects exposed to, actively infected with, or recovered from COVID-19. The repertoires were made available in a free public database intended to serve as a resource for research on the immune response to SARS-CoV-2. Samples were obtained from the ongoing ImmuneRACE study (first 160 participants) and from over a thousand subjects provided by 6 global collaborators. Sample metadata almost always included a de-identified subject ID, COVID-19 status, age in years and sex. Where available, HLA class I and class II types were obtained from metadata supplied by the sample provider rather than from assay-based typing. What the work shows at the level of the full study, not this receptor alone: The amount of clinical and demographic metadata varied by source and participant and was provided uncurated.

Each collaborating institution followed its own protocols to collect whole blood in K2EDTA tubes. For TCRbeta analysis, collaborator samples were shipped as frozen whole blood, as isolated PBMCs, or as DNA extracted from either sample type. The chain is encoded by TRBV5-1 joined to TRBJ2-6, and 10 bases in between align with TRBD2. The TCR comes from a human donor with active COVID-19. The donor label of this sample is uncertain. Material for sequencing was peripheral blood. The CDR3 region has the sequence CASSSGAIAGGRSGANVLTF. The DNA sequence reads TGCGCCAGCAGCTCGGGAGCCATAGCGGGAGGTCGATCTGGGGCCAACGTCCTGACTTTC.